What follows describes a single TCR beta chain. Its antigen is still unknown. The PCR made use of 60 Vbeta and 13 Jbeta primers. Method: immunoSEQ multiplex PCR; TCRdb's copy keeps in-frame clones and lacks some. The table lists 110,000 or so clones, 70% to 85% of them singletons. In germline, CDR1 is SGHTA, CDR2 FQGNSA. After removal of 6 bases from V and 0 bases from J, the junction contained 7 bases not matched to a gene. The CDR3 spans 15 residues. This entry comes from a study of cytomegalovirus exposure and HLA in healthy donors. Healthy bone marrow donors formed the donor group. The study, taken as a whole, reports: Per published accounts, TCR beta sequences correctly predicted the HLA-A and HLA-B alleles of most subjects. One variant, a missense change in DCLRE1C, was linked in a later analysis to TCR beta V- and J-gene trimming. Listed as cytomegalovirus-associated were 164 TCR beta chains.

The sequenced sample was PBMCs. The sequence derives from a woman aged 18-29 years in good health and CMV-seronegative. The chain combines TRBV7-2 with TRBJ1-1; 7 nucleotides match TRBD1. CDR3 nucleotide sequence: TGTGCCAGCAGGCGACAGGGAACCTTGAACACTGAAGCTTTCTTT. This codes for CASRRQGTLNTEAFF.